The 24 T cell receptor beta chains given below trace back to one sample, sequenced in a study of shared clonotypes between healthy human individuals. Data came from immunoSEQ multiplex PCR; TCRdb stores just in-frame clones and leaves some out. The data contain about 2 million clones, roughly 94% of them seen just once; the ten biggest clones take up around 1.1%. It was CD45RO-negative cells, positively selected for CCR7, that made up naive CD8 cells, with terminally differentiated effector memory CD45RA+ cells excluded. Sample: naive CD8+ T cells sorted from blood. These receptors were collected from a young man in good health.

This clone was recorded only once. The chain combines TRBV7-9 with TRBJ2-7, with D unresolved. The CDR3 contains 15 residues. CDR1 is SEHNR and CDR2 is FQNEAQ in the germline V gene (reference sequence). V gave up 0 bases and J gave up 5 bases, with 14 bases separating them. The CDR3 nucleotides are TGTGCCAGCAGCTTAGCTAGGTCTGCCCTGGACGAGCAGTACTTC. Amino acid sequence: CASSLARSALDEQYF.

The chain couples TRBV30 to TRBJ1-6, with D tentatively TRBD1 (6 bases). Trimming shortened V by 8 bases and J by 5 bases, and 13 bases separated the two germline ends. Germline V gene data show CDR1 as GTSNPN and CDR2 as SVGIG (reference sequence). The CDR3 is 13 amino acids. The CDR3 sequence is CARQGQDNSPLHF. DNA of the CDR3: TGTGCCCGCCAGGGACAAGATAATTCACCCCTCCACTTT.

CDR3 sequence reads: CASSIGPGEPYMNTEAFF. The DNA for the CDR3 is TGTGCCAGTAGTATAGGTCCAGGGGAGCCTTATATGAACACTGAAGCTTTCTTT. This chain links TRBV19 with TRBJ1-1; D perhaps matches TRBD1 (6 bases). This CDR3 contains 18 residues. V was shortened by 1 base and J by 0 bases, with 18 bases between the two germline ends. Germline assignment: CDR1 LNHDA and CDR2 SQIVND (reference sequence).

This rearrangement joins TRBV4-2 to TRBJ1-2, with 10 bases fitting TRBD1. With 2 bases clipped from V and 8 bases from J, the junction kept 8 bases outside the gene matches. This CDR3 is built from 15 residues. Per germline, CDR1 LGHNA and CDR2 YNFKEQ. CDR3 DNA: TGTGCCAGCAGCCAAAAACCGGGGACAGGGGTCGGCTACACCTTC. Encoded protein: CASSQKPGTGVGYTF.

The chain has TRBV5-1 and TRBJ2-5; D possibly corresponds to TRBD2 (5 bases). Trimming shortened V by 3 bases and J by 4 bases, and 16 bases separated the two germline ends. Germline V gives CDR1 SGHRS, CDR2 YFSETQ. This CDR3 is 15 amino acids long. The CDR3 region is CASSSEGRGSETQYF. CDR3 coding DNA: TGCGCCAGCAGCTCCGAAGGGAGAGGGTCAGAGACCCAGTACTTC.

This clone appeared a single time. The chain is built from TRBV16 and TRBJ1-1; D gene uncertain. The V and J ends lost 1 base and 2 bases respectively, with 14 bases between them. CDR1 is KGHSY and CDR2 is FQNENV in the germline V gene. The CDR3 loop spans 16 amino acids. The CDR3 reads CASSQFDGGGNTEAFF. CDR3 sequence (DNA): TGTGCCAGCAGCCAATTCGATGGAGGAGGAAACACTGAAGCTTTCTTT.

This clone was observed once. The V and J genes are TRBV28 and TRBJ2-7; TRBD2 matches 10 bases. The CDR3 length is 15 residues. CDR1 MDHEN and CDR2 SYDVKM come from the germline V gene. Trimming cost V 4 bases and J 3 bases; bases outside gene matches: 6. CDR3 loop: CASSSGTSELYEQYF. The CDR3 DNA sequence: TGTGCCAGCAGTTCCGGGACTAGCGAACTCTACGAGCAGTACTTC.

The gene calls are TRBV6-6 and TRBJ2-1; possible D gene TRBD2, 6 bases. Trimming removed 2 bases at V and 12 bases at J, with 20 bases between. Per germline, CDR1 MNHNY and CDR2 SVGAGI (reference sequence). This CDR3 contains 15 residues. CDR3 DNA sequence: TGTGCCAGCAGTTACACCGGGGACTCCACACGGGGGCAGTTCTTC. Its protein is CASSYTGDSTRGQFF.

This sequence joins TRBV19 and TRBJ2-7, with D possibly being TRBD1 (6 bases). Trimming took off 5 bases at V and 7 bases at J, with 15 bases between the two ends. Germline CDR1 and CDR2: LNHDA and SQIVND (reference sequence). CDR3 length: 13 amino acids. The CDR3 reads CASSPTGSWEQYF. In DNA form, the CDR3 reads TGTGCCAGTAGTCCAACAGGGAGTTGGGAGCAGTACTTC.

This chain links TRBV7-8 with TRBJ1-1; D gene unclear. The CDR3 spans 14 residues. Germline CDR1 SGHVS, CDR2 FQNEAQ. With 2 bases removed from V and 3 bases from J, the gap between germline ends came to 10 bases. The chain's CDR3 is CASSLNSWDTEAFF. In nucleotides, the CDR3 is TGTGCCAGCAGCTTAAACAGTTGGGACACTGAAGCTTTCTTT.

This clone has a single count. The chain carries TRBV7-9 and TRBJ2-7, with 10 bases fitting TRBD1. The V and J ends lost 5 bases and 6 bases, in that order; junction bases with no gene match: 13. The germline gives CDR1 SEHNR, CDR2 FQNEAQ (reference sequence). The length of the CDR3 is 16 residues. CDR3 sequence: CASSEDPGQGFSEQYF. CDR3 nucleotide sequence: TGTGCCAGCAGCGAAGATCCGGGACAGGGGTTTTCCGAGCAGTACTTC.

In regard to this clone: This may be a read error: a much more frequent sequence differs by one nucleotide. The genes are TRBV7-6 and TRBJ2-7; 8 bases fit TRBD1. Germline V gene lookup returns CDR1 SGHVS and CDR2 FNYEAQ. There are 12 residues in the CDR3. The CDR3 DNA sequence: TGTGTCAGCAGCTGGGGACAGGACGAGCAGTACTTC. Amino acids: CVSSWGQDEQYF.

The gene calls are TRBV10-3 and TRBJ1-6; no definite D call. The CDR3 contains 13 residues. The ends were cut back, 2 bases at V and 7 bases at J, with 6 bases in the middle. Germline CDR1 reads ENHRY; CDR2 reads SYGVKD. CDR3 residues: CAISEDPNSPLHF. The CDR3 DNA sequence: TGTGCCATCAGTGAGGATCCAAATTCACCCCTCCACTTT.

In DNA, the CDR3 is TGTGCCACCAGCGGGAGACTAGCGGGGGGCGGTAACGAGCAGTACTTC. Residues: CATSGRLAGGGNEQYF. The V and J genes are TRBV15 and TRBJ2-7; 13 positions match TRBD2. The CDR3 runs to 16 residues. V shed 5 bases and J 5 bases; nucleotides not matched to a gene: 9. The V gene's germline CDR1 is LNHNV and CDR2 YYDKDF (reference sequence).

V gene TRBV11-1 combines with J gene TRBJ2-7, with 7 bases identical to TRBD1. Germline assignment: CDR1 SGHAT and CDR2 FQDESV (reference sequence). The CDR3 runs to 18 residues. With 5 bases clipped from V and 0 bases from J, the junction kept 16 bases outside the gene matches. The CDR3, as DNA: TGTGCCAGCAGCAGCTTACCTGGCCGGGACAGAAGCTCCTACGAGCAGTACTTC. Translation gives CASSSLPGRDRSSYEQYF.

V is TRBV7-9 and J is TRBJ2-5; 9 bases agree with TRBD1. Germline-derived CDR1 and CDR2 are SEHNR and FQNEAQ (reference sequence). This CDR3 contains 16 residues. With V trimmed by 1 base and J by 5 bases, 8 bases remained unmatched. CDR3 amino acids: CASSLGSTGGRETQYF. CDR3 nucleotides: TGTGCCAGCAGCTTAGGATCAACAGGGGGCAGGGAGACCCAGTACTTC.

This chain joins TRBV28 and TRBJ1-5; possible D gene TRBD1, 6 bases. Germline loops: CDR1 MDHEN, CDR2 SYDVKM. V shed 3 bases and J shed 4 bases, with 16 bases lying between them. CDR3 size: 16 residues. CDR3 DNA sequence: TGTGCCAGCAGTTTTACCGAGAGGACAGTGAATCAGCCCCAGCATTTT. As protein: CASSFTERTVNQPQHF.

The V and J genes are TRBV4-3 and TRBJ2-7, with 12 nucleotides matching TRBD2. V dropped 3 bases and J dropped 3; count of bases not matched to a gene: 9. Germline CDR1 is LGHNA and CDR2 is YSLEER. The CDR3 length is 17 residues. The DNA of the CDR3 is TGCGCCAGCAGCCATGCGACTAGCGGGAGTGGGATCTACGAGCAGTACTTC. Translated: CASSHATSGSGIYEQYF.

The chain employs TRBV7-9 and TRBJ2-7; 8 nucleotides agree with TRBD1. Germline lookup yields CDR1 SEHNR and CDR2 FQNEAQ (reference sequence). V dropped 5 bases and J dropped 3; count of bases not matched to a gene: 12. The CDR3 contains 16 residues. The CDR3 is CASSPSMGTGFYEQYF. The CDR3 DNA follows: TGTGCCAGCAGCCCTTCGATGGGGACAGGCTTCTACGAGCAGTACTTC.

CDR3 coding DNA: TGTGCCAGCAGTGTATTTCTCGGGGGCGATCAGCCCCAGCATTTT. It encodes CASSVFLGGDQPQHF. V and J are TRBV2 and TRBJ1-5, with D possibly being TRBD1 (6 bases). The CDR3 runs to 15 residues. Trimming shortened V by 4 bases and J by 5 bases, and 15 bases separated the two germline ends. The germline CDR1 and CDR2 sequences are SNHLY and FYNNEI. Full variable domain (rest looked up from reference TRBV2 and TRBJ1-5): EPEVTQTPSHQVTQMGQEVILRCVPISNHLYFYWYRQILGQKVEFLVSFYNNEISEKSEIFDDQFSVERPDGSNFTLKIRSTKLEDSAMYFCASSVFLGGDQPQHFGDGTRLSIL.

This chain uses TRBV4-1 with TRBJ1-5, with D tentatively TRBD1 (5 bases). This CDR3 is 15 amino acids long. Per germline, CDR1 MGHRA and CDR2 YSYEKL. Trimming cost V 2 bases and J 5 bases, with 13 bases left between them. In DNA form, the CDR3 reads TGCGCCAGCAGCCAATCTCAGGGCTTCGATCAGCCCCAGCATTTT. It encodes CASSQSQGFDQPQHF.

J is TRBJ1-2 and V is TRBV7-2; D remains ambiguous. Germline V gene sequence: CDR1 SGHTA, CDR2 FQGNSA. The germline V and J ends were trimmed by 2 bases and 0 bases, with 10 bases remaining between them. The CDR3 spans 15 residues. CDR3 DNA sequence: TGTGCCAGCAGCTTATTGGTCCCGTCTAACTATGGCTACACCTTC. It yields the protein CASSLLVPSNYGYTF.

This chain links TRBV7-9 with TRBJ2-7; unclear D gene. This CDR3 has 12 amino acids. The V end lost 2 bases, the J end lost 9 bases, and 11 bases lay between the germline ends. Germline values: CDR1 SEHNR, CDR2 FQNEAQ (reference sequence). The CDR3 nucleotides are TGTGCCAGCAGCTTACGCCCCAAAGGGCAGTACTTC. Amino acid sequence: CASSLRPKGQYF. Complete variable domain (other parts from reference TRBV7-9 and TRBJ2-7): DTGVSQNPRHKITKRGQNVTFRCDPISEHNRLYWYRQTLGQGPEFLTYFQNEAQLEKSRLLSDRFSAERPKGSFSTLEIQRTEQGDSAMYLCASSLRPKGQYFGPGTRLTVT.

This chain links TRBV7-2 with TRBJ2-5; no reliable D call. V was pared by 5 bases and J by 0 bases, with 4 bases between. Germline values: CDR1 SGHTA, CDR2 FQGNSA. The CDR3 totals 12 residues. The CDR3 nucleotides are TGTGCCAGCAGCACGTACCAAGAGACCCAGTACTTC. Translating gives CASSTYQETQYF.